These 14 T cell receptor beta chains were all obtained from the same sample, sequenced in a study of T cells after yellow fever vaccination. TCRdb independently ran MiXCR on the 5' RACE reads; one entry per CDR3 protein. The sample has some 600,000 distinct CDR3 sequences; about a sixth are singletons. The sample here was PBMCs, taken 5 days after the first yellow fever vaccination. The receptors stem from a man younger than 35 who received the YFV17D yellow fever vaccine.

Many counts were recorded for this clonotype. J is TRBJ2-3 and V is TRBV3-1, with 8 bases lining up with TRBD2. V dropped 8 bases and J dropped 6; count of bases not matched to a gene: 7. CDR1 is LGHDT and CDR2 is YNNKEL in the germline V gene (reference sequence). The CDR3 runs to 13 residues. In DNA, the CDR3 is TGTGCCAGCCAACCGGGGGGGCGTGATACGCAGTATTTT. Amino acid sequence: CASQPGGRDTQYF.

In this sample, this clonotype turned up many times. The chain recombines TRBV19 with TRBJ2-1, with D possibly called TRBD1 or TRBD2 (5 bases each). In germline, CDR1 is LNHDA, CDR2 SQIVND (reference sequence). Between the trimmed V and J ends, which lost 2 bases and 0 bases, there was a span of 14 bases. This CDR3 has 17 amino acids. The DNA for the CDR3 is TGTGCCAGTAGTATACGAGCTTGGGGGAGCTCCTACAATGAGCAGTTCTTC. It specifies CASSIRAWGSSYNEQFF.

This CDR3 reads CSATTLGASGGAREQYF. CDR3 bases: TGCAGTGCTACGACCCTGGGCGCTAGCGGGGGGGCCCGAGAGCAGTACTTC. This chain links TRBV20-1 with TRBJ2-7, with 12 bases identical to TRBD2. This CDR3 is 17 amino acids long. Per the germline V gene, CDR1 is DFQATT and CDR2 is SNEGSKA (reference sequence). Germline trimming cut 4 bases from V and 7 bases from J; bases unmatched to any gene: 17.

This sequence joins TRBV5-5 and TRBJ2-3, with 7 bases lining up with TRBD2. The junction had 6 bases not matched to a gene; V was cut back by 2 bases and J by 0 bases. The CDR3 runs to 16 residues. CDR1 is SGHKS and CDR2 is YYEKEE in the germline V gene (reference sequence). In DNA form, the CDR3 reads TGTGCCAGCAGCTTACGCGGGGGAGGGAGCACAGATACGCAGTATTTT. The encoded protein is CASSLRGGGSTDTQYF. Using reference TRBV5-5 and TRBJ2-3 for the parts outside the CDR3, the full variable domain is DAGVTQSPTHLIKTRGQQVTLRCSPISGHKSVSWYQQVLGQGPQFIFQYYEKEERGRGNFPDRFSARQFPNYSSELNVNALLLGDSALYLCASSLRGGGSTDTQYFGPGTRLTVL.

This clonotype has at least ten counts. The rearrangement links TRBV13 to TRBJ2-7; D unclear. The length of the CDR3 is 12 residues. Trimming took off 2 bases at V and 5 bases at J, with 7 bases between the two ends. Germline CDR1 reads PRHDT; CDR2 reads FYEKMQ (reference sequence). This CDR3 is CASSLQVDEQYF. The CDR3, as DNA: TGTGCCAGCAGCTTACAGGTGGACGAGCAGTACTTC.

The chain has TRBV20-1 and TRBJ1-6; D may be TRBD1 (5 bases). Trimming took off 6 bases at V and 5 bases at J, with 11 bases between the two ends. This CDR3 has 13 residues. Germline-derived CDR1 and CDR2 are DFQATT and SNEGSKA (reference sequence). The CDR3 nucleotides read TGCAGTGCCCCGCCAGGGAATAATTCACCCCTCCACTTT. It translates to CSAPPGNNSPLHF.

This clonotype came up a few times. The chain employs TRBV4-3 and TRBJ2-3; D is perhaps TRBD1 (6 bases). The germline gives CDR1 LGHNA, CDR2 YSLEER. V dropped 3 bases and J dropped 5 bases, with 12 bases sitting between them. The CDR3 covers 14 residues. CDR3 nucleotides: TGCGCCAGCAGCCAGAACAGGGAAGGAGATACGCAGTATTTT. Translation gives CASSQNREGDTQYF.

This clonotype was detected ten times or more. This chain links TRBV4-1 with TRBJ2-5; D uncertain. This CDR3 has 13 residues. From germline, CDR1 is MGHRA and CDR2 YSYEKL. V lost 4 bases to trimming and J lost 1 base, with 7 bases between them. For the CDR3, the DNA is TGCGCCAGCAGCCCCCGGGTCCAAGAGACCCAGTACTTC. Encoded protein: CASSPRVQETQYF.

This clonotype turned up a few times. The chain is built from TRBV9 and TRBJ2-3; possibly TRBD1 or TRBD2 for D (6 bases each). The CDR3 totals 16 residues. Trimming stripped 5 bases from V and 1 base from J, with 17 bases between. Germline CDR1 and CDR2: SGDLS and YYNGEE. As DNA, the CDR3 is TGTGCCAGCAGTAGACGCTCAGGGGAGGGCACAGATACGCAGTATTTT. Amino acid sequence: CASSRRSGEGTDTQYF.

This clonotype has only a few counts. The gene calls are TRBV20-1 and TRBJ2-3, with 11 bases fitting TRBD1. This CDR3 spans 14 amino acids. Trimming at V came to 5 bases and at J to 6 bases, leaving 7 bases not matched to a gene. The germline V gene has CDR1 DFQATT and CDR2 SNEGSKA (reference sequence). The CDR3 DNA reads as TGCAGTGCTGTGGGACAGGGGGTTAGTGATACGCAGTATTTT. This codes for CSAVGQGVSDTQYF.

J is TRBJ2-5 and V is TRBV12-3 or TRBV12-4; 8 bases line up with TRBD2. V dropped 5 bases and J dropped 5; count of bases not matched to a gene: 7. This CDR3 comprises 14 residues. CDR3 in amino acids: CASSPRTSYETQYF. The DNA for the CDR3 is TGTGCCAGCAGTCCACGGACTAGCTATGAGACCCAGTACTTC.

The chain has TRBV9 and TRBJ2-1; D is ambiguous. Per the germline V gene, CDR1 is SGDLS and CDR2 is YYNGEE. V was pared by 0 bases and J by 9 bases, with 7 bases between. This CDR3 contains 12 residues. The CDR3, as DNA: TGTGCCAGCAGCGTAGAAGGGATTGAGCAGTTCTTC. This sequence encodes CASSVEGIEQFF.

This clonotype was observed a few times. The rearrangement joins TRBV20-1 to TRBJ2-3; no definite D call. The CDR3 is made up of 15 amino acids. Per germline, CDR1 DFQATT and CDR2 SNEGSKA (reference sequence). V was clipped by 0 bases and J by 2 bases, with 12 bases between them. The CDR3 protein is CSARDRASYTDTQYF. CDR3 sequence (DNA): TGCAGTGCTAGAGATCGGGCGTCGTACACAGATACGCAGTATTTT.

The V and J genes are TRBV13 and TRBJ2-1; maybe TRBD2 (7 bases). V was pared by 3 bases and J by 0 bases, with 15 bases between. This CDR3 has 17 amino acids. Germline-derived CDR1 and CDR2 are PRHDT and FYEKMQ (reference sequence). The CDR3 DNA reads as TGTGCCAGCAGCTTTCTTGGGGGGGGGCCCTCCTACAATGAGCAGTTCTTC. Its translation: CASSFLGGGPSYNEQFF.